The clone carrying this T cell receptor beta chain was picked up many times. The antigen remains undetermined. TCRdb processed the 5' RACE reads anew with MiXCR; each CDR3 protein has one entry. The sample lists fewer than 550,000 distinct CDR3 sequences; about 5.4% were seen once. The data stem from a study of CD8 T cells in ankylosing spondylitis. Study-wide points: The authors reported significant enrichment of disease-linked clones in matched ankylosing spondylitis synovial fluid. Seemingly characteristic of ankylosing spondylitis blood was a TCR beta motif consisting of fewer than 10 highly homologous variants.

Per germline, CDR1 LGHDT and CDR2 YNNKEL (reference sequence). Trimming pared 2 bases from V and 0 bases from J, leaving 20 bases between. CDR3 length: 18 residues. Sequenced input: blood, either unsorted or a sorted T cell fraction (not recorded which). This sequence joins TRBV3-1 and TRBJ2-7; TRBD2 might be the D (6 bases). This clonotype was sampled from a male donor with ankylosing spondylitis. For the CDR3, the DNA is TGTGCCAGCAGCCAATTTCGTTTCTCGGCGGGAAGCTCCTACGAGCAGTACTTC. Its protein is CASSQFRFSAGSSYEQYF.